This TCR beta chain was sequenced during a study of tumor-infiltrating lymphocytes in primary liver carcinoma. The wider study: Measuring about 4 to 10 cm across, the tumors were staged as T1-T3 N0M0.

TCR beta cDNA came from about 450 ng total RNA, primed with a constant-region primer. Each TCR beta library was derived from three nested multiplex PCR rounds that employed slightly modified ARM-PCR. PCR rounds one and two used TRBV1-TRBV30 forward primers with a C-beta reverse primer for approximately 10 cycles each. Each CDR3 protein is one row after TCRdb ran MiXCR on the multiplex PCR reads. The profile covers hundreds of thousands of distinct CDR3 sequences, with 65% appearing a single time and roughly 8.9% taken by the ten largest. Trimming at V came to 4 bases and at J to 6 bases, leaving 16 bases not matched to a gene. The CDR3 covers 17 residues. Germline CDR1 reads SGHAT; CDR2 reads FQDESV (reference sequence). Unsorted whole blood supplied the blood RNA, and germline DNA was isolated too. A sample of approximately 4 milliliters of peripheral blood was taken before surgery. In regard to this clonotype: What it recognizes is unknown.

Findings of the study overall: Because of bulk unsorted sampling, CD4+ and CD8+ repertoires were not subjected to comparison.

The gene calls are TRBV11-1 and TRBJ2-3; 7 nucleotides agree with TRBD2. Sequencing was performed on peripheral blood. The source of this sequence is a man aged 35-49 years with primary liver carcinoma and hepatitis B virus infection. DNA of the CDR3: TGTGCCAGCAGCTATCCTGCAGCGGGGACTAACACTGATACGCAGTATTTT. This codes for CASSYPAAGTNTDTQYF.